A single sample is the source of the 8 T cell receptor beta chains below, sequenced in a study of blood T cell repertoires in COVID-19 (dated by TCRdb to 2018 to 2020). Libraries were constructed by the immunoSEQ multiplex PCR assay. TCRdb re-hosts the immuneACCESS table, in-frame sequences only. Its copies lack some clones; in the studies checked, an unresolved V gene accounts for under half of them, and the cause for the rest is not known. The sample table holds 200,000 to 250,000 clones, of which 75% to 90% were seen once. The top ten hold approximately 2.5% of the sample. Sequenced material: peripheral blood. These receptors originate from a man younger than 40 with COVID-19, enrolled during active disease.

This sequence joins TRBV9 and TRBJ2-1; 10 nucleotides line up with TRBD2. The CDR3 has 14 residues. CDR1 is SGDLS, CDR2 YYNGEE, per germline. Losses at the gene ends were 2 bases for V and 6 bases for J; bases not matched to a gene: 2. The CDR3 nucleotides are TGTGCCAGCAGCGTGCTAGCGGGGGCCAATGAGCAGTTCTTC. It translates to CASSVLAGANEQFF.

The gene calls are TRBV7-9 and TRBJ2-7; tentatively, D is TRBD2 (6 bases). This CDR3 is 14 amino acids long. Trimming took off 5 bases at V and 0 bases at J, with 11 bases between the two ends. Germline values: CDR1 SEHNR, CDR2 FQNEAQ (reference sequence). The chain's CDR3 is CASSDRESSYEQYF. As DNA, the CDR3 is TGTGCCAGCAGCGACCGGGAGAGCTCCTACGAGCAGTACTTC.

This clone occurred once. The genes are TRBV15 and TRBJ2-3; D remains ambiguous. V was shortened by 5 bases and J by 4 bases, with 13 bases between the two germline ends. CDR3 length: 14 residues. The germline V gene encodes CDR1 LNHNV and CDR2 YYDKDF (reference sequence). For the CDR3, the DNA is TGTGCCACCAGCCCCTACGGGTGGGCAGATACGCAGTATTTT. Protein: CATSPYGWADTQYF.

V and J are TRBV5-6 and TRBJ2-7; weak D call: TRBD1 (6 bases). Trimming cost V 2 bases and J 0 bases, with 9 bases left between them. The germline V gene encodes CDR1 SGHDT and CDR2 YYEEEE. The CDR3 has 14 amino acids. This chain's CDR3 is CASSFDRSSYEQYF. The DNA for the CDR3 is TGTGCCAGCAGCTTCGACAGGAGCTCCTACGAGCAGTACTTC.

The genes are TRBV28 and TRBJ1-2; 7 nucleotides agree with TRBD1. Germline V gives CDR1 MDHEN, CDR2 SYDVKM. The J segment lost 4 bases and the V segment lost 4 bases, leaving 3 bases of the junction unmatched. The CDR3 is made up of 13 amino acids. CDR3: CASSSRTGYGYTF. The CDR3 DNA follows: TGTGCCAGCAGTTCTAGGACAGGCTATGGCTACACCTTC.

Worth noting for this clone: This same CDR3 is encoded by further DNA sequences in the sample. The rearrangement joins TRBV18 to TRBJ1-5; unclear D gene. The CDR3 runs to 13 residues. CDR1 and CDR2 (germline): KGHSH, LQKENI. The V end was cut by 2 bases, the J end by 5 bases, with 7 bases between. CDR3 sequence: CASSPGRDQPQHF. CDR3 bases: TGTGCCAGCTCACCAGGGAGAGATCAGCCCCAGCATTTT. Variable domain in full (rest from reference TRBV18 and TRBJ1-5): NAGVMQNPRHLVRRRGQEARLRCSPMKGHSHVYWYRQLPEEGLKFMVYLQKENIIDESGMPKERFSAEFPKEGPSILRIQQVVRGDSAAYFCASSPGRDQPQHFGDGTRLSIL.

This chain uses TRBV3-1 (or the pseudogene TRBV3-2) with TRBJ1-2; 8 nucleotides agree with TRBD1. CDR1 is LGHDT and CDR2 is YNNKEL in the germline V gene (reference sequence). The V gene end was trimmed by 4 bases and the J gene end by 7 bases; junction bases not matched to a gene: 8. The CDR3 is 14 residues long. Here the CDR3 reads CASSPRDRPGGYTF. The CDR3 DNA reads as TGTGCCAGCAGCCCTCGGGACAGGCCTGGTGGCTACACCTTC.

The chain combines TRBV5-1 with TRBJ1-1; possibly TRBD1 for D (5 bases). The germline V and J ends were trimmed by 4 bases and 2 bases, with 12 bases remaining between them. Germline-derived CDR1 and CDR2 are SGHRS and YFSETQ. CDR3 length equals 14 residues. The CDR3 bases are TGCGCCAGCAGCCGGGCGGGGGAAAACACTGAAGCTTTCTTT. Protein: CASSRAGENTEAFF.